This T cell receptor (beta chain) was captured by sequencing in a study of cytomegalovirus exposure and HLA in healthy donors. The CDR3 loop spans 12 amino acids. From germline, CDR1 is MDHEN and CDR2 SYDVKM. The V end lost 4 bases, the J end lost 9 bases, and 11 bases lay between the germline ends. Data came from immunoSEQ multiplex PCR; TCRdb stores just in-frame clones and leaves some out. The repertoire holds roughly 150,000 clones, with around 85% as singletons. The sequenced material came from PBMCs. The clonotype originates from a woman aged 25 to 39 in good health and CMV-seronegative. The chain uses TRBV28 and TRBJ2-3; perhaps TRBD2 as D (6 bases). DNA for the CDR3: TGTGCCAGCAGTTCAGGACTAACAACGCAGTATTTT. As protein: CASSSGLTTQYF. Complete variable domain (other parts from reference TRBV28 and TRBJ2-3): DVKVTQSSRYLVKRTGEKVFLECVQDMDHENMFWYRQDPGLGLRLIYFSYDVKMKEKGDIPEGYSVSREKKERFSLILESASTNQTSMYLCASSSGLTTQYFGPGTRLTVL.